These 16 T cell receptor beta chains were all obtained from the same sample, sequenced in a study of patients and donors after allogeneic stem cell transplantation. From the RT-PCR reads, TCRdb called clonotypes with MiXCR, one entry per CDR3 protein. Of 920,000 or so distinct CDR3 sequences listed, about 20% are singletons. Sequenced input: blood, either unsorted or a sorted T cell fraction (not recorded which). Receptors were obtained from a human donor who was either an allogeneic HSCT recipient or a stem cell or donor lymphocyte infusion donor (not recorded which). It is not recorded whose cells these are; they may come from a transplant donor.

The chain has TRBV20-1 and TRBJ2-5; TRBD1 matches at 9 bases. Trimming at V came to 1 base and at J to 4 bases, leaving 7 bases not matched to a gene. This CDR3 region has 15 residues. CDR1 is DFQATT, CDR2 SNEGSKA, per germline (reference sequence). The CDR3 here is CSARAHRGLRETQYF. Written as DNA, the CDR3 is TGCAGTGCTAGAGCCCACAGGGGGCTACGAGAGACCCAGTACTTC.

This clonotype was observed a handful of times. This chain uses TRBV6-5 with TRBJ2-2; D is ambiguous. The V gene lost 7 bases and the J gene lost 6 bases, with 9 bases spanning the gap. The CDR3 has 12 residues. The germline CDR1 and CDR2 sequences are MNHEY and SVGAGI. Written as DNA, the CDR3 is TGTGCCAGCAAAAGGGTGGCCGGGGAGCTGTTTTTT. Translated, it gives CASKRVAGELFF.

V gene TRBV7-2 combines with J gene TRBJ2-2; D may be TRBD1 or TRBD2 (6 bases each). The V end lost 2 bases, the J end lost 9 bases, and 13 bases lay between the germline ends. Germline assignment: CDR1 SGHTA and CDR2 FQGNSA. There are 14 residues in the CDR3. The CDR3 DNA reads TGTGCCAGCAGCTTAATAATCGGGGGCCGGGAGCTGTTTTTT. It encodes CASSLIIGGRELFF. The whole variable domain, remainder taken from reference TRBV7-2 and TRBJ2-2, is GAGVSQSPSNKVTEKGKDVELRCDPISGHTALYWYRQSLGQGLEFLIYFQGNSAPDKSGLPSDRFSAERTGGSVSTLTIQRTQQEDSAVYLCASSLIIGGRELFFGEGSRLTVL.

This clonotype has more than one count but fewer than ten. This chain links TRBV25-1 with TRBJ2-1; D possibly corresponds to TRBD2 (5 bases). This CDR3 spans 13 amino acids. The germline gives CDR1 MGHDK, CDR2 SYGVNS. V lost 4 bases, J lost 2 bases, and 6 bases lay in between. This CDR3 reads CASSGLTYNEQFF. The CDR3, as DNA: TGTGCCAGCAGTGGACTAACCTACAATGAGCAGTTCTTC.

In this sample, this clonotype turned up a few times. V and J are TRBV6-2 or TRBV6-3 and TRBJ2-6; 9 bases fit TRBD1. Losses at the gene ends were 6 bases for V and 0 bases for J; bases not matched to a gene: 15. Germline CDR1 and CDR2: MNHEY and SVGEGT. This CDR3 region has 20 residues. The CDR3 bases are TGTGCCAGCAGCGCCCAGGACAGGGGCTACCCTTACTCTGGGGCCAACGTCCTGACTTTC. Protein product: CASSAQDRGYPYSGANVLTF.

This clonotype was observed at least ten times. The CDR3 is CSASGLRTGVYEQYF. The CDR3 DNA reads TGCAGTGCTAGTGGGCTAAGAACGGGGGTCTACGAGCAGTACTTC. The chain combines TRBV20-1 with TRBJ2-7, with D tentatively TRBD2 (6 bases). The V gene lost 3 bases and the J gene lost 3 bases, with 18 bases spanning the gap. Germline CDR1 DFQATT, CDR2 SNEGSKA (reference sequence). The CDR3 length is 15 residues.

This clonotype was counted at least ten times. The chain has TRBV12-3 or TRBV12-4 and TRBJ2-7, with TRBD1 matching over 9 bases. The V and J ends lost 5 bases and 3 bases, in that order; junction bases with no gene match: 5. CDR3 length: 14 residues. The CDR3 protein is CASSVQGAYYEQYF. The CDR3 nucleotides are TGTGCCAGCAGTGTACAGGGGGCGTACTACGAGCAGTACTTC.

The chain is built from TRBV27 and TRBJ2-7; D is possibly TRBD2 (5 bases). Deletions cut 10 bases from V and 3 bases from J, with 22 bases between. Looked up from germline, CDR1 is MNHEY and CDR2 is SMNVEV (reference sequence). The length of the CDR3 is 15 residues. CDR3 in amino acids: CATNKGPGLDYEQYF. Here the CDR3 DNA reads TGTGCCACAAATAAAGGCCCGGGATTAGACTACGAGCAGTACTTC.

This chain joins TRBV20-1 and TRBJ2-5; D is unresolved. Trimming cost V 1 base and J 2 bases, with 8 bases left between them. The germline V gene encodes CDR1 DFQATT and CDR2 SNEGSKA (reference sequence). The CDR3 is 13 residues long. CDR3 residues: CSARGAPQETQYF. The CDR3 nucleotides are TGCAGTGCTAGAGGAGCCCCACAAGAGACCCAGTACTTC.

CDR3 sequence: CASSQARRDSANYGYTF. The CDR3 DNA reads TGTGCCAGCAGCCAGGCGCGGCGGGACTCAGCTAACTATGGCTACACCTTC. The V call is TRBV14, the J call TRBJ1-2; D is perhaps TRBD1 (5 bases). Trimming stripped 3 bases from V and 0 bases from J, with 17 bases between. This CDR3 spans 17 amino acids. Germline-derived CDR1 and CDR2 are SGHDN and FVKESK.

This clonotype has more than one count but fewer than ten. The V and J genes are TRBV20-1 and TRBJ1-2; D uncertain. This CDR3 has 12 amino acids. CDR1 is DFQATT and CDR2 is SNEGSKA in the germline V gene (reference sequence). CDR3 amino acids: CSAPATSYGYTF. CDR3 nucleotides: TGCAGCGCCCCCGCGACGAGCTATGGCTACACCTTC.

This clonotype has a handful of counts. The chain joins TRBV7-8 to TRBJ1-2; 8 bases agree with TRBD1. CDR1 and CDR2 from the germline V gene are SGHVS and FQNEAQ. This CDR3 is built from 14 residues. V gave up 5 bases and J gave up 4 bases; unmatched junction bases: 6. The CDR3, as DNA: TGTGCCAGCAGCAGAGGAACAGGGGGCTATGGCTACACCTTC. Amino acid sequence: CASSRGTGGYGYTF. The whole variable domain, filled in from reference TRBV7-8 and TRBJ1-2, reads GAGVSQSPRYKVAKRGQDVALRCDPISGHVSLFWYQQALGQGPEFLTYFQNEAQLDKSGLPSDRFFAERPEGSVSTLKIQRTQQEDSAVYLCASSRGTGGYGYTFGSGTRLTVV.

This clonotype was detected only a few times. The rearrangement joins TRBV12-3 or TRBV12-4 to TRBJ1-1; 7 nucleotides line up with TRBD1. The CDR3 is 13 residues long. V lost 5 bases to trimming and J lost 4 bases; unmatched junction nucleotides: 4. The CDR3 region is CASSGDSSTEAFF. Here the CDR3 DNA reads TGTGCCAGCAGTGGGGACAGTAGCACTGAAGCTTTCTTT.

The V and J genes are TRBV5-1 and TRBJ1-1; 7 bases agree with TRBD1. This CDR3 spans 12 amino acids. The V gene end was trimmed by 4 bases and the J gene end by 6 bases; junction bases not matched to a gene: 3. Germline V lookup: CDR1 SGHRS, CDR2 YFSETQ. The chain's CDR3 is CASSQGQAEAFF. The CDR3 DNA reads as TGCGCCAGCAGCCAAGGACAGGCTGAAGCTTTCTTT.

This clonotype was counted only a few times. The genes are TRBV12-3 or TRBV12-4 and TRBJ1-5; D uncertain. The CDR3 sequence is 13 residues long. The V and J ends lost 0 bases and 8 bases respectively, with 8 bases between them. Here the CDR3 reads CASSLAGGKPQHF. CDR3 DNA sequence: TGTGCCAGCAGTTTAGCAGGAGGAAAGCCCCAGCATTTT.

V is TRBV5-5 and J is TRBJ2-2; weak D call: TRBD2 (5 bases). V was trimmed by 1 base and J by 0 bases, leaving 13 bases between them. Per the germline V gene, CDR1 is SGHKS and CDR2 is YYEKEE (reference sequence). This CDR3 spans 17 amino acids. The CDR3: CASSLLGSHPNTGELFF. The DNA for the CDR3 is TGTGCCAGCAGCTTGTTAGGGAGTCACCCGAACACCGGGGAGCTGTTTTTT.